This T cell receptor beta chain was recovered during a study of T cell repertoires in cytomegalovirus infection. Study details: Both recently identified HLA-C-restricted and well-studied HLA-B-restricted CMV epitopes were used in the study. Study-level findings and limits: The ex vivo response was dominated by HLA-C-restricted CMV-specific TCR beta clonotypes.

The J segment lost 8 bases and the V segment lost 5 bases, leaving 5 bases of the junction unmatched. The CDR3 extends over 12 amino acids. CDR1 MGHDK and CDR2 SYGVNS come from the germline V gene. In TCRdb, the reads were re-called with MiXCR into one record per CDR3 protein. The table lists about 830,000 distinct CDR3 sequences, approximately 30% of them singletons. Note on this clonotype: Its antigen is currently unknown.

Sample: cultured CD8+ T cells from PBMCs, taken from culture after CMV antigen stimulation. This sequence joins TRBV25-1 and TRBJ1-1, with TRBD1 matching 7 bases. This clonotype was sampled from a human donor in good health (CMV status not recorded). Some clones in this sample may be carry-over from other donors' samples. The CDR3 reads CASSIQGYEAFF. In nucleotides, the CDR3 is TGTGCCAGCAGTATACAGGGGTACGAAGCTTTCTTT.